A single sample gave rise to the 30 T cell receptor beta chains below, sequenced in a study of blood T cells in healthy people across ages. Alongside a J-beta primer mix, a sample-barcoded 5' primer served in a second PCR lasting about 7 to 11 cycles. Each CDR3 protein gets one entry after TCRdb re-called the 5' RACE reads with MiXCR. The top ten hold 7.9% of the sample, which has over a million distinct CDR3 sequences, about 40% seen once. Source material: blood. These receptors were collected from a woman between 18 and 30 years old in good health.

This clonotype has only a few counts. The chain combines TRBV12-3 or TRBV12-4 with TRBJ1-1; possibly TRBD1 for D (6 bases). The V end was cut by 5 bases, the J end by 7 bases, with 14 bases between. This CDR3 is 13 amino acids long. The CDR3 loop reads CASSTGQQVEAFF. In nucleotides, the CDR3 is TGTGCCAGCAGTACTGGACAGCAGGTTGAAGCTTTCTTT.

In this sample, this clonotype turned up a few times. The genes are TRBV5-1 and TRBJ2-3; TRBD2 matches at 9 bases. V lost 7 bases to trimming and J lost 0 bases; unmatched junction nucleotides: 6. CDR3 size: 15 residues. CDR1 and CDR2 from the germline V gene are SGHRS and YFSETQ. Here the CDR3 reads CASLPGLASTDTQYF. The DNA for the CDR3 is TGCGCCAGCCTACCGGGACTAGCCAGCACAGATACGCAGTATTTT.

This clonotype was observed a few times. J is TRBJ2-4 and V is TRBV7-9; 11 positions agree with TRBD2. The end of the DNA aligns better with TRBJ2-7, so the J call may be wrong. Germline CDR1 SEHNR, CDR2 FQNEAQ (reference sequence). This CDR3 is built from 16 residues. CDR3 residues: CASSQSLTSGNYEQYF. The DNA of the CDR3 is TGTGCCAGCAGCCAATCCTTGACTAGCGGGAACTACGAGCAGTACTTC.

Only a few counts were recorded for this clonotype. The chain joins TRBV12-3 or TRBV12-4 to TRBJ1-2, with a possible D match to TRBD1 (5 bases). The ends were cut back, 5 bases at V and 7 bases at J, with 11 bases in the middle. The length of the CDR3 is 12 residues. The chain's CDR3 is CASSDDSPGYTF. In DNA form, the CDR3 reads TGTGCCAGCAGTGATGACAGTCCTGGCTACACCTTC.

This clonotype has a handful of counts. V gene TRBV4-2 combines with J gene TRBJ2-5; D might be TRBD1 (6 bases). V was clipped by 0 bases and J by 5 bases, with 22 bases between them. Germline CDR1 and CDR2: LGHNA and YNFKEQ. The CDR3 has 18 amino acids. For the CDR3, the DNA is TGTGCCAGCAGCCAAGATCAGGCGGGTGGGGGCCCCTTGGAGACCCAGTACTTC. Its translation: CASSQDQAGGGPLETQYF.

The rearrangement links TRBV20-1 to TRBJ2-3; D call uncertain. Germline lookup yields CDR1 DFQATT and CDR2 SNEGSKA (reference sequence). The CDR3 spans 12 residues. Between the trimmed V and J ends, which lost 5 bases and 0 bases, there was a span of 6 bases. CDR3 sequence (DNA): TGCAGTGCTCCGATTAGCACAGATACGCAGTATTTT. Protein product: CSAPISTDTQYF.

The chain uses TRBV29-1 and TRBJ2-7; D is uncertain. The CDR3 is 12 residues long. Germline V gene data show CDR1 as SQVTM and CDR2 as ANQGSEA. Trimming stripped 3 bases from V and 3 bases from J, with 9 bases between. CDR3 bases: TGCAGCGTTGACGGCGGCGACTACGAGCAGTACTTC. Protein product: CSVDGGDYEQYF.

This chain joins TRBV5-1 and TRBJ2-7; D is unclear. There are 15 residues in the CDR3. The V end lost 1 base, the J end lost 7 bases, and 18 bases lay between the germline ends. CDR1 SGHRS and CDR2 YFSETQ come from the germline V gene. CDR3 DNA: TGCGCCAGCAGCTTGAGGCCATACCAAGACAATGAGCAGTACTTC. This translates into CASSLRPYQDNEQYF.

The chain has TRBV5-1 and TRBJ1-5; D gene unclear. Per germline, CDR1 SGHRS and CDR2 YFSETQ. This CDR3 contains 17 residues. Trimming removed 4 bases from V and 6 bases from J, with 23 bases in between. The CDR3 spells CASSPSDRVGGSQPQHF. CDR3 in DNA: TGCGCCAGCAGCCCATCAGACCGAGTGGGAGGTAGTCAGCCCCAGCATTTT.

The genes are TRBV10-3 and TRBJ2-5; 14 positions match TRBD2. This CDR3 is built from 15 residues. Looked up from germline, CDR1 is ENHRY and CDR2 is SYGVKD. J was trimmed by 11 bases and V by 2 bases; bases with no gene match: 7. CDR3 sequence: CAISEGLAGGAKQYF. CDR3 bases: TGTGCCATCAGTGAGGGACTAGCGGGGGGAGCGAAGCAGTACTTC.

This clonotype has ten or more counts. This sequence joins TRBV10-3 and TRBJ2-7, with D hard to call. V was pared by 1 base and J by 6 bases, with 4 bases between. Germline values: CDR1 ENHRY, CDR2 SYGVKD. The CDR3 contains 11 residues. The CDR3 nucleotides are TGTGCCATCAGTGAGTTTGGCGAGCAGTACTTC. This codes for CAISEFGEQYF.

This clonotype is a singleton in its sample. The J gene is TRBJ1-1, the V gene TRBV29-1, with TRBD1 as a possible D gene (6 bases). This CDR3 is built from 13 residues. Trimming cost V 6 bases and J 1 base, with 12 bases left between them. Germline-derived CDR1 and CDR2 are SQVTM and ANQGSEA. The CDR3 region has the DNA TGCAGCGTCGCGGGACACACGAACACTGAAGCTTTCTTT. Translation gives CSVAGHTNTEAFF.

This clonotype was seen a few times. V gene TRBV27 combines with J gene TRBJ2-2; the D is unclear. The germline V gene has CDR1 MNHEY and CDR2 SMNVEV (reference sequence). Trimming left V 5 bases short and J 4 bases short, with 11 bases between. The CDR3 has 14 residues. The CDR3 loop is CASSPDPGTGELFF. The CDR3 DNA reads as TGTGCCAGCAGTCCGGACCCGGGCACCGGGGAGCTGTTTTTT.

This clonotype was detected only a few times. The chain is built from TRBV4-2 and TRBJ2-7, with D maybe TRBD2 (5 bases). CDR3 length: 16 residues. The germline CDR1 and CDR2 sequences are LGHNA and YNFKEQ. The germline V and J ends were trimmed by 1 base and 3 bases, with 16 bases remaining between them. CDR3 coding DNA: TGTGCCAGCAGCCAAGGCCCCACACTAGAAATCTACGAGCAGTACTTC. It is translated as CASSQGPTLEIYEQYF.

A few counts support this clonotype. J is TRBJ1-1 and V is TRBV29-1, with D tentatively TRBD1 (5 bases). Between the trimmed V and J ends, which lost 5 bases and 1 base, there was a span of 11 bases. CDR3 size: 13 residues. Germline V gene data show CDR1 as SQVTM and CDR2 as ANQGSEA. CDR3: CSVPGHKNTEAFF. CDR3 nucleotides: TGCAGCGTTCCCGGACATAAGAACACTGAAGCTTTCTTT.

The chain joins TRBV18 to TRBJ2-3; 8 bases agree with TRBD2. Losses at the gene ends were 0 bases for V and 0 bases for J; bases not matched to a gene: 5. CDR3 length: 17 amino acids. Germline V CDR1 and CDR2: KGHSH, LQKENI. CDR3 nucleotide sequence: TGTGCCAGCTCACCACCGGCCAGCGGGGGAAGCACAGATACGCAGTATTTT. Translating gives CASSPPASGGSTDTQYF.

This sequence joins TRBV28 and TRBJ1-1; the match to TRBD1 covers 7 bases. The junction had 9 bases not matched to a gene; V was cut back by 2 bases and J by 6 bases. The CDR3 is 15 residues long. Looked up from germline, CDR1 is MDHEN and CDR2 is SYDVKM. CDR3 amino acids: CASSLRGRFFPEAFF. The CDR3 coding sequence is TGTGCCAGCAGTTTAAGGGGGCGCTTTTTCCCTGAAGCTTTCTTT.

This clonotype was counted between two and nine times. The rearrangement uses TRBV7-2 and TRBJ2-4; 7 nucleotides agree with TRBD1. The germline CDR1 and CDR2 sequences are SGHTA and FQGNSA. This CDR3 is 18 amino acids long. Trimming removed 3 bases from V and 2 bases from J; junction bases left unmatched: 13. This CDR3 reads CASSFLRQTGTTKNIQYF. In DNA, the CDR3 is TGTGCCAGCAGCTTTTTACGTCAGACAGGGACGACCAAAAACATTCAGTACTTC.

The V gene is TRBV4-1, the J gene TRBJ2-3; 8 bases align to TRBD2. The germline CDR1 and CDR2 sequences are MGHRA and YSYEKL. V was clipped by 1 base and J by 6 bases; unmatched bases: 6. The CDR3 has 15 residues. CDR3: CASSQVMSGGDTQYF. The DNA for the CDR3 is TGCGCCAGCAGCCAAGTCATGAGCGGGGGTGATACGCAGTATTTT.

Here the CDR3 DNA reads TGTGCCAGCAGTTGGTCGCTCCGACTGGGGGAGACCCAGTACTTC. This gives the protein CASSWSLRLGETQYF. The gene calls are TRBV12-3 or TRBV12-4 and TRBJ2-5; unclear D gene. Trimming stripped 4 bases from V and 5 bases from J, with 17 bases between. The CDR3 runs to 15 residues.

This clonotype was observed a handful of times. This chain joins TRBV4-1 and TRBJ2-5; 10 nucleotides line up with TRBD2. The CDR3 is 17 residues long. The trim removed 0 bases at V and 3 bases at J, leaving 7 bases unmatched. Per the germline V gene, CDR1 is MGHRA and CDR2 is YSYEKL. The CDR3 DNA is TGCGCCAGCAGCCAAGAAAAAGGGAGCGGGAGGGAAGAGACCCAGTACTTC. Amino acid sequence: CASSQEKGSGREETQYF.

Comment on this clonotype: A much more abundant neighbour one base away suggests this may be a read error. This sequence joins TRBV27 and TRBJ1-2; D possibly corresponds to TRBD1 (5 bases). The CDR3 is made up of 14 amino acids. In germline, CDR1 is MNHEY, CDR2 SMNVEV (reference sequence). Here the CDR3 DNA reads TGTGCCCGCAGTTTTGGGGGAGGGAACTATGGCTACACCTTC. Its protein is CARSFGGGNYGYTF.

The rearrangement uses TRBV6-5 and TRBJ2-5, with TRBD1 as a possible D gene (6 bases). Looked up from germline, CDR1 is MNHEY and CDR2 is SVGAGI. This CDR3 is 15 amino acids long. Trimming removed 5 bases at V and 2 bases at J, with 15 bases between. CDR3 sequence reads: CASSPDSSLQETQYF. For the CDR3, the DNA is TGTGCCAGCAGTCCGGACAGCTCTTTACAAGAGACCCAGTACTTC.

CDR3 protein: CASRSHGGETQYF. CDR3 nucleotide sequence: TGTGCCAGCAGGTCGCATGGGGGAGAGACCCAGTACTTC. V is TRBV3-1 and J is TRBJ2-7; D is perhaps TRBD1 or TRBD2 (5 bases each). Gene TRBJ2-5 matches the end of the DNA better, so the J call may be wrong. The CDR3 extends over 13 amino acids. Looked up from germline, CDR1 is LGHDT and CDR2 is YNNKEL (reference sequence).

The chain carries TRBV20-1 and TRBJ1-1, with 7 bases fitting TRBD1. J was trimmed by 0 bases and V by 8 bases; bases with no gene match: 12. The CDR3 spans 15 residues. Germline values: CDR1 DFQATT, CDR2 SNEGSKA (reference sequence). This CDR3 is CSTIRPGTVNTEAFF. CDR3 sequence (DNA): TGCAGTACTATACGCCCCGGGACAGTGAACACTGAAGCTTTCTTT.

The table lists this clonotype with a few counts. The rearrangement links TRBV5-1 to TRBJ2-5; 10 bases align to TRBD2. The CDR3 has 15 amino acids. The germline gives CDR1 SGHRS, CDR2 YFSETQ. The trim removed 4 bases at V and 11 bases at J, leaving 14 bases unmatched. CDR3 sequence: CASSGTAGGVQEQYF. In DNA form, the CDR3 reads TGCGCCAGCAGCGGAACAGCGGGAGGGGTCCAAGAGCAGTACTTC.

This clonotype was seen only a few times. This sequence joins TRBV27 and TRBJ2-3; 12 bases agree with TRBD1. The CDR3 sequence is 16 residues long. Germline V gene sequence: CDR1 MNHEY, CDR2 SMNVEV (reference sequence). The V segment lost 5 bases and the J segment 2 bases; nucleotides outside the gene matches: 5. The CDR3 reads CASSEGTGGVTDTQYF. CDR3 nucleotides: TGTGCCAGCAGTGAAGGGACAGGGGGCGTCACAGATACGCAGTATTTT.

The chain is built from TRBV7-9 and TRBJ2-3; TRBD2 matches 8 bases. V gave up 5 bases and J gave up 3 bases; unmatched junction bases: 10. CDR1 SEHNR and CDR2 FQNEAQ come from the germline V gene (reference sequence). The CDR3 loop spans 16 amino acids. The CDR3 here is CASSPAELAGTDTQYF. The CDR3 DNA follows: TGTGCCAGCAGCCCGGCCGAGTTAGCGGGAACAGATACGCAGTATTTT.

The chain carries TRBV3-1 and TRBJ2-3, with a possible D match to TRBD2 (7 bases). The CDR3 contains 17 residues. The germline CDR1 and CDR2 sequences are LGHDT and YNNKEL (reference sequence). V lost 2 bases, J lost 1 base, and 16 bases lay in between. The chain's CDR3 is CASSQPRGAAGTDTQYF. The CDR3 DNA follows: TGTGCCAGCAGCCAACCACGGGGGGCGGCAGGCACAGATACGCAGTATTTT.

This clonotype has only a few counts. This chain links TRBV20-1 with TRBJ1-6, with D hard to call. The CDR3 is 15 residues long. The V gene's germline CDR1 is DFQATT and CDR2 SNEGSKA (reference sequence). Deletions cut 1 base from V and 9 bases from J, with 16 bases between. The CDR3 DNA reads TGCAGTGCTAGAGTAGCTCCGGAGCGGGGTTCACCCCTCCACTTT. Its translation: CSARVAPERGSPLHF.